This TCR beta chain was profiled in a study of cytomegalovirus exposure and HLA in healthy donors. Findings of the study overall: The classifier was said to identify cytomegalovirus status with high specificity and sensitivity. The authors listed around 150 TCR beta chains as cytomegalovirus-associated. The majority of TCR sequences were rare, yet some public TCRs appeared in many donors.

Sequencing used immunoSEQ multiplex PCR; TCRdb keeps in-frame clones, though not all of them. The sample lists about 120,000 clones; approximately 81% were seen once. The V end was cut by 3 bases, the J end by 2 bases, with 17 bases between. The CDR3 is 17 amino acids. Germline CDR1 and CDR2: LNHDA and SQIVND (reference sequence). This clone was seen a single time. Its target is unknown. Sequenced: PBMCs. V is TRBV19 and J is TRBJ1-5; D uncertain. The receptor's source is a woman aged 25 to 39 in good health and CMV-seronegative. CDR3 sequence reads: CASSIIPVSLGNQPQHF. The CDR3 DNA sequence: TGTGCCAGTAGTATTATCCCGGTAAGTTTGGGCAATCAGCCCCAGCATTTT.